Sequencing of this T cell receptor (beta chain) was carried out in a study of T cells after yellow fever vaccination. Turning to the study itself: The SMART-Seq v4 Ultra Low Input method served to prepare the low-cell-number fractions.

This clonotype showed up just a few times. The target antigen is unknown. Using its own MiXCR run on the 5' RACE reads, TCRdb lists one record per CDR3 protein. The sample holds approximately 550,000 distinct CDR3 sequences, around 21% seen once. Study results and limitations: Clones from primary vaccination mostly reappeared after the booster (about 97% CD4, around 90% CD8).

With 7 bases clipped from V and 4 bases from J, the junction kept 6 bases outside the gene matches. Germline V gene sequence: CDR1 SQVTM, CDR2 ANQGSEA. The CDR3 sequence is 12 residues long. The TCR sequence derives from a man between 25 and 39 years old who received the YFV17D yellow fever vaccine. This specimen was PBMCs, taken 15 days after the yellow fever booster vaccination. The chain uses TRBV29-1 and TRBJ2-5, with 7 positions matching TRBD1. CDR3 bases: TGCAGCGACTTGACAGGGTCAGAGACCCAGTACTTC. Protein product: CSDLTGSETQYF.